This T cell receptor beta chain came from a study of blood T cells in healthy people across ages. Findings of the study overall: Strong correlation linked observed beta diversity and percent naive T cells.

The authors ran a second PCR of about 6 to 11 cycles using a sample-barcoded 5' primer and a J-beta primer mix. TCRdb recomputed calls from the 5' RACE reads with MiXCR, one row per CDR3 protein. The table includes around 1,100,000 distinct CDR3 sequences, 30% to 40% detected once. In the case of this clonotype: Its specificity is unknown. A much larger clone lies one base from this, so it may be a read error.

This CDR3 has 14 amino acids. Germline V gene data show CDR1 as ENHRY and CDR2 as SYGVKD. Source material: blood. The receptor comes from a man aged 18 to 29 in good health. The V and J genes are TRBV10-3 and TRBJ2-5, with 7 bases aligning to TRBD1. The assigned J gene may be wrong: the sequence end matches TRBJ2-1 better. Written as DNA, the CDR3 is TGTGCCATCAGTGAGCCGGGACAGAAAGAGACCCAGTTCTTC. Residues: CAISEPGQKETQFF.